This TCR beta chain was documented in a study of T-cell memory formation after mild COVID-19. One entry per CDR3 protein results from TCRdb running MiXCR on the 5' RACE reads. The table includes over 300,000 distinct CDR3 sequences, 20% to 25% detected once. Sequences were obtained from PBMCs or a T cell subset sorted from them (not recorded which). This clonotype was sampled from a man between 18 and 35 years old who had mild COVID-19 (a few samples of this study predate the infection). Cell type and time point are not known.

The CDR3 DNA is TGTGCCAGCAGTTTTAGCGGGGGGGCCTCAGGGACCCAGTACTTC. Its protein is CASSFSGGASGTQYF. The chain employs TRBV2 and TRBJ2-5, with 11 positions matching TRBD2. Trimming at V came to 5 bases and at J to 7 bases, leaving 9 bases not matched to a gene. The germline V gene encodes CDR1 SNHLY and CDR2 FYNNEI. The length of the CDR3 is 15 residues.